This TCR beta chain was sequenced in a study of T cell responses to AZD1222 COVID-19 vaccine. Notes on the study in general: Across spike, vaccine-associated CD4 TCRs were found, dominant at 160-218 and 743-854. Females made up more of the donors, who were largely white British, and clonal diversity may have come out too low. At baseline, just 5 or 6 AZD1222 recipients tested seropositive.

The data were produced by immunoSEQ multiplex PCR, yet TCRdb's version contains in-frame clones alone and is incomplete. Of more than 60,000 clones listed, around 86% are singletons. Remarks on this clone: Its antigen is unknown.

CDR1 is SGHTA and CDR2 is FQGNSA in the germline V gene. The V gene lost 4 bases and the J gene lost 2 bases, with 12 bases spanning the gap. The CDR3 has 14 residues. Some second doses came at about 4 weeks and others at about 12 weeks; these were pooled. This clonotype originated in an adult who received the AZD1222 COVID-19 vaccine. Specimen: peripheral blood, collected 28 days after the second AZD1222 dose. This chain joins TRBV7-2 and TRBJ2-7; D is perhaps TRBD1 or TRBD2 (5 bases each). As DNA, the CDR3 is TGTGCCAGCAGCTCAGCGGACACCGCCTACGAGCAGTACTTC. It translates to CASSSADTAYEQYF. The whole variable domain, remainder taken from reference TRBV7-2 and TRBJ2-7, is GAGVSQSPSNKVTEKGKDVELRCDPISGHTALYWYRQSLGQGLEFLIYFQGNSAPDKSGLPSDRFSAERTGGSVSTLTIQRTQQEDSAVYLCASSSADTAYEQYFGPGTRLTVT.